These 28 T cell receptor beta chains came from one sample sequenced in a study of CD8+ T cells in alopecia areata. Extracted RNA was reverse transcribed into cDNA, the sequencing template. Measured with immunoSEQ multiplex PCR; TCRdb has only the in-frame clones, and not every one. Of approximately 210,000 clones listed, roughly three fifths are singletons. This sample's treatment: oral pan-JAK inhibitor, 5-10 mg twice daily. The source material was CD4+ T cells sorted from blood, sampled at week 44, from a patient treated with tofacitinib. These receptors came from a human donor with alopecia areata.

The V gene is TRBV10-3, the J gene TRBJ2-5, with D perhaps matching TRBD1 (6 bases). The ends were cut back, 5 bases at V and 4 bases at J, with 17 bases in the middle. The CDR3 length is 15 residues. CDR1 and CDR2 (germline): ENHRY, SYGVKD. This chain's CDR3 is CAISTGTRSGETQYF. The CDR3 region has the DNA TGTGCCATCAGTACCGGGACACGTTCTGGAGAGACCCAGTACTTC.

The V call is TRBV6-5, the J call TRBJ1-1; no definite D call. From germline, CDR1 is MNHEY and CDR2 SVGAGI. The CDR3 runs 15 residues. V was trimmed by 5 bases and J by 4 bases, leaving 17 bases between them. CDR3 nucleotide sequence: TGTGCCAGCAGTCGTCTAGTTGGAGCTGGCACTGAAGCTTTCTTT. Protein: CASSRLVGAGTEAFF.

This clone has only a few counts. The chain joins TRBV11-2 to TRBJ2-5; D is perhaps TRBD2 (5 bases). V lost 11 bases and J 2 bases, leaving 12 bases between the germline ends. Germline-derived CDR1 and CDR2 are SGHAT and FQNNGV. This CDR3 has 12 amino acids. CDR3 sequence reads: CAVAEEQETQYF. CDR3 sequence (DNA): TGTGCCGTTGCGGAGGAACAAGAGACCCAGTACTTC.

The rearrangement uses TRBV30 and TRBJ1-5, with 8 bases identical to TRBD1. CDR3 length: 14 residues. V shed 3 bases and J 4 bases; nucleotides not matched to a gene: 5. Germline CDR1 GTSNPN, CDR2 SVGIG (reference sequence). The CDR3 here is CAWRGTGFNQPQHF. Here the CDR3 DNA reads TGTGCCTGGAGGGGGACAGGATTTAATCAGCCCCAGCATTTT. Full variable domain (outside the CDR3, taken from reference TRBV30 and TRBJ1-5): SQTIHQWPATLVQPVGSPLSLECTVEGTSNPNLYWYRQAAGRGLQLLFYSVGIGQISSEVPQNLSASRPQDRQFILSSKKLLLSDSGFYLCAWRGTGFNQPQHFGDGTRLSIL.

The chain is built from TRBV29-1 and TRBJ2-5, with TRBD1 matching over 9 bases. The CDR3 is 15 residues long. The V gene's germline CDR1 is SQVTM and CDR2 ANQGSEA. The junction had 10 bases not matched to a gene; V was cut back by 4 bases and J by 4 bases. The CDR3 bases are TGCAGCGTTGCGGCCGGGACAGGGCCAAGAGAGACCCAGTACTTC. This sequence encodes CSVAAGTGPRETQYF.

V usage is TRBV6-6 and J usage is TRBJ1-1; 8 bases line up with TRBD1. The J segment lost 4 bases and the V segment lost 2 bases, leaving 3 bases of the junction unmatched. Germline CDR1 reads MNHNY; CDR2 reads SVGAGI (reference sequence). The CDR3 contains 14 residues. The CDR3 reads CASSYGQGRTEAFF. CDR3 nucleotides: TGTGCCAGCAGTTACGGACAGGGTCGCACTGAAGCTTTCTTT.

A single count supports this clone. This rearrangement joins TRBV6-5 to TRBJ2-7, with D maybe TRBD1 (7 bases). Germline CDR1 MNHEY, CDR2 SVGAGI. The CDR3 is 15 residues long. Trimming removed 6 bases from V and 0 bases from J, with 15 bases in between. DNA of the CDR3: TGTGCCAGCAGCGTCAACAGGGGACTCTCCTACGAGCAGTACTTC. As protein: CASSVNRGLSYEQYF.

The chain is built from TRBV5-6 and TRBJ1-1; 8 nucleotides agree with TRBD1. V dropped 4 bases and J dropped 1; count of bases not matched to a gene: 3. Germline V gene lookup returns CDR1 SGHDT and CDR2 YYEEEE. The CDR3 extends over 14 amino acids. The CDR3 DNA reads TGTGCCAGCAGCAGGACAGGGACGAACACTGAAGCTTTCTTT. Translated: CASSRTGTNTEAFF.

With respect to this clone: This sample also contains other DNA sequences that code for the same CDR3. This sequence joins TRBV4-3 and TRBJ2-7, with 7 bases identical to TRBD1. Germline V gene data show CDR1 as LGHNA and CDR2 as YSLEER. Trimming removed 3 bases from V and 0 bases from J; junction bases left unmatched: 5. The CDR3 runs to 15 residues. The CDR3 reads CASSQEQGFSYEQYF. CDR3 in DNA: TGCGCCAGCAGCCAGGAACAGGGGTTCTCCTACGAGCAGTACTTC.

The V and J genes are TRBV29-1 and TRBJ2-7; possible D gene TRBD2, 6 bases. V dropped 4 bases and J dropped 5 bases, with 15 bases sitting between them. The CDR3 runs 13 residues. Looked up from germline, CDR1 is SQVTM and CDR2 is ANQGSEA. CDR3 DNA: TGCAGCGTTGGGGGGAGGAATAACCACGAGCAGTACTTC. Protein product: CSVGGRNNHEQYF.

The J gene is TRBJ2-5, the V gene TRBV2; 7 positions agree with TRBD2. The germline V gene encodes CDR1 SNHLY and CDR2 FYNNEI. The CDR3 totals 12 residues. The ends lost 7 bases at V and 5 bases at J; junction bases unmatched: 4. CDR3 in DNA: TGTGCCAGCATGGGGGGGTTGGAGACCCAGTACTTC. The encoded protein is CASMGGLETQYF. Based on the CDR3 plus reference TRBV2 and TRBJ2-5, the full variable domain is EPEVTQTPSHQVTQMGQEVILRCVPISNHLYFYWYRQILGQKVEFLVSFYNNEISEKSEIFDDQFSVERPDGSNFTLKIRSTKLEDSAMYFCASMGGLETQYFGPGTRLLVL.

The chain couples TRBV29-1 to TRBJ2-3, with D perhaps TRBD1 (6 bases). CDR1 is SQVTM, CDR2 ANQGSEA, per germline. This CDR3 comprises 17 residues. V lost 3 bases, J lost 1 base, and 20 bases lay in between. The CDR3 nucleotides read TGCAGCGTTGAGAGAGAACAGGGCAGATGGGGCACAGATACGCAGTATTTT. This encodes CSVEREQGRWGTDTQYF.

The rearrangement links TRBV4-3 to TRBJ2-2; TRBD1 is a possible D gene (6 bases). Between the trimmed V and J ends, which lost 2 bases and 2 bases, there was a span of 9 bases. The CDR3 is 15 residues long. Germline V gene lookup returns CDR1 LGHNA and CDR2 YSLEER. The CDR3, as DNA: TGCGCCAGCAGCCAACATGGGGGCAACACCGGGGAGCTGTTTTTT. The encoded protein is CASSQHGGNTGELFF.

In this sample, this clone turned up a few times. The chain uses TRBV11-2 and TRBJ1-4, with D hard to call. V was trimmed by 4 bases and J by 7 bases, leaving 19 bases between them. CDR1 is SGHAT, CDR2 FQNNGV, per germline. CDR3 length equals 16 residues. The CDR3 DNA reads TGTGCCAGCAGCTCTTGGTTGCCTACCGAAGGTGAAAAACTGTTTTTT. It yields the protein CASSSWLPTEGEKLFF.

The gene calls are TRBV19 and TRBJ1-1; 7 nucleotides agree with TRBD1. In germline, CDR1 is LNHDA, CDR2 SQIVND (reference sequence). The trim removed 7 bases at V and 5 bases at J, leaving 10 bases unmatched. This CDR3 region has 14 residues. In DNA, the CDR3 is TGTGCCAGTACCTTACAGGGGTTTGAGACTGAAGCTTTCTTT. Its translation is CASTLQGFETEAFF.

This clone showed up just a few times. The chain is built from TRBV25-1 and TRBJ2-7; TRBD1 agrees at 9 bases. The germline V gene has CDR1 MGHDK and CDR2 SYGVNS. The length of the CDR3 is 14 residues. V trimming: 6 bases; J trimming: 6 bases; junction bases outside the gene matches: 9. CDR3: CASSRTGTGSEQYF. CDR3 in DNA: TGTGCCAGCAGCAGAACCGGGACAGGGAGCGAGCAGTACTTC.

The chain combines TRBV11-2 with TRBJ2-2, with a weak D call TRBD1 (5 bases). The CDR3 is 14 amino acids. V lost 7 bases, J lost 7 bases, and 16 bases lay in between. Germline V gene sequence: CDR1 SGHAT, CDR2 FQNNGV. The DNA of the CDR3 is TGTGCCAGCAACGCGGCAGGGTCAGTCGGGGAGCTGTTTTTT. Protein product: CASNAAGSVGELFF.

This clone was observed once. The chain is built from TRBV29-1 and TRBJ2-1; D unclear. Germline-derived CDR1 and CDR2 are SQVTM and ANQGSEA. This CDR3 is 11 amino acids long. Trimming took off 2 bases at V and 10 bases at J, with 9 bases between the two ends. The CDR3 DNA follows: TGCAGCGTTGAATCCGGCCTCGAGCAGTTCTTC. It codes for CSVESGLEQFF.

This chain joins TRBV30 and TRBJ2-1; D ambiguous. The CDR3 consists of 10 residues. Germline CDR1 GTSNPN, CDR2 SVGIG (reference sequence). Trimming removed 5 bases from V and 12 bases from J, with 11 bases in between. CDR3 nucleotide sequence: TGTGCCTGGGGGCCAAACGGGCAGTTCTTC. Translation gives CAWGPNGQFF.

The chain is built from TRBV29-1 and TRBJ2-6, with D possibly matching TRBD1 (6 bases). The CDR3 extends over 15 amino acids. Germline V gene sequence: CDR1 SQVTM, CDR2 ANQGSEA. V was clipped by 7 bases and J by 0 bases, with 13 bases between them. The CDR3 here is CSARDTLSGANVLTF. The CDR3 nucleotides are TGCAGCGCCCGGGACACCCTCTCTGGGGCCAACGTCCTGACTTTC.

The chain has TRBV25-1 and TRBJ2-7, with 7 bases identical to TRBD1. V was clipped by 3 bases and J by 2 bases; unmatched bases: 4. The CDR3 consists of 14 residues. CDR1 and CDR2 from the germline V gene are MGHDK and SYGVNS. CDR3 sequence reads: CASSERQGPYEQYF. DNA for the CDR3: TGTGCCAGCAGTGAGAGACAGGGCCCCTACGAGCAGTACTTC.

The gene calls are TRBV30 and TRBJ1-2; TRBD1 might be the D (5 bases). From germline, CDR1 is GTSNPN and CDR2 SVGIG (reference sequence). Trimming removed 0 bases at V and 1 base at J, with 12 bases between. This CDR3 has 15 amino acids. The DNA for the CDR3 is TGTGCCTGGAGTGTACGGACAACATATAACTATGGCTACACCTTC. Translating it yields CAWSVRTTYNYGYTF.

This clone was seen a single time. CDR3 in DNA: TGTGCCAGCAGTGAAGCTGGTCAGGGGGCCAAAAACATTCAGTACTTC. Encoded protein: CASSEAGQGAKNIQYF. V usage is TRBV6-1 and J usage is TRBJ2-4; D possibly corresponds to TRBD1 (6 bases). V gave up 0 bases and J gave up 1 base, with 10 bases separating them. The CDR3 runs to 16 residues. Germline V gene data show CDR1 as MNHNS and CDR2 as SASEGT.

The chain has TRBV29-1 and TRBJ2-5; D remains unclear. Germline lookup yields CDR1 SQVTM and CDR2 ANQGSEA. Trimming left V 1 base short and J 5 bases short, with 11 bases between. The CDR3 length is 13 residues. The CDR3: CSVEGASLETQYF. Here the CDR3 DNA reads TGCAGCGTTGAAGGGGCTAGTTTGGAGACCCAGTACTTC.

This sequence joins TRBV29-1 and TRBJ1-2, with 7 bases matching TRBD1. CDR1 is SQVTM and CDR2 is ANQGSEA in the germline V gene. The CDR3 consists of 11 residues. CDR3 nucleotides: TGCGGGCTGGACAGGAACTATGGCTACACCTTC. Residues: CGLDRNYGYTF. Variable domain in full (rest from reference TRBV29-1 and TRBJ1-2): SAVISQKPSRDICQRGTSLTIQCQVDSQVTMMFWYRQQPGQSLTLIATANQGSEATYESGFVIDKFPISRPNLTFSTLTVSNMSPEDSSIYLCGLDRNYGYTFGSGTRLTVV.

V is TRBV7-2 and J is TRBJ1-6; D unresolved. Trimming took off 1 base at V and 9 bases at J, with 10 bases between the two ends. CDR3 length: 14 residues. CDR1 is SGHTA and CDR2 is FQGNSA in the germline V gene. CDR3 bases: TGTGCCAGCAGCTTAGGGACGCGGGCTTCACCCCTCCACTTT. Its translation is CASSLGTRASPLHF.

The J gene is TRBJ2-3, the V gene TRBV29-1; 12 bases are shared with TRBD1. The CDR3 totals 16 residues. The V segment lost 7 bases and the J segment 1 base; nucleotides outside the gene matches: 9. Germline CDR1 and CDR2: SQVTM and ANQGSEA. CDR3 region: CSAIGDRGPGTDTQYF. CDR3 bases: TGCAGCGCTATCGGGGACAGGGGGCCTGGCACAGATACGCAGTATTTT.

In its sample, this clone was seen a few times. The rearrangement links TRBV6-5 to TRBJ2-5; D tentatively reads TRBD1 or TRBD2 (5 bases each). The CDR3 is made up of 13 amino acids. The germline gives CDR1 MNHEY, CDR2 SVGAGI. Trimming stripped 6 bases from V and 5 bases from J, with 13 bases between. CDR3 sequence reads: CASRNTEGETQYF. CDR3 bases: TGTGCCAGCAGGAATACAGAGGGGGAGACCCAGTACTTC.